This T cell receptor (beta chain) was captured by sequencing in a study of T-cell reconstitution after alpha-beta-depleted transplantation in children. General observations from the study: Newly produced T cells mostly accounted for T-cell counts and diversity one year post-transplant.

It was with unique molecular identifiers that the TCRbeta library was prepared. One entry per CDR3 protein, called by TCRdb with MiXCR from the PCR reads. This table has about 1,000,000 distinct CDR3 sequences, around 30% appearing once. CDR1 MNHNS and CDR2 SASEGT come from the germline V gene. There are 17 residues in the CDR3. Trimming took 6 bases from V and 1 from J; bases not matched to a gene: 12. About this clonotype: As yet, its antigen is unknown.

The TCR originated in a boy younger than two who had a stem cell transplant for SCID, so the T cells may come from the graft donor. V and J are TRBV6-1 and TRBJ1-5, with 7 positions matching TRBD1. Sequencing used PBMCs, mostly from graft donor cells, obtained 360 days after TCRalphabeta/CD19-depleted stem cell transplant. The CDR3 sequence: CASSLFAPTGSNQPQHF. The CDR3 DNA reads TGTGCCAGCAGCCTTTTCGCCCCGACAGGGAGCAATCAGCCCCAGCATTTT.